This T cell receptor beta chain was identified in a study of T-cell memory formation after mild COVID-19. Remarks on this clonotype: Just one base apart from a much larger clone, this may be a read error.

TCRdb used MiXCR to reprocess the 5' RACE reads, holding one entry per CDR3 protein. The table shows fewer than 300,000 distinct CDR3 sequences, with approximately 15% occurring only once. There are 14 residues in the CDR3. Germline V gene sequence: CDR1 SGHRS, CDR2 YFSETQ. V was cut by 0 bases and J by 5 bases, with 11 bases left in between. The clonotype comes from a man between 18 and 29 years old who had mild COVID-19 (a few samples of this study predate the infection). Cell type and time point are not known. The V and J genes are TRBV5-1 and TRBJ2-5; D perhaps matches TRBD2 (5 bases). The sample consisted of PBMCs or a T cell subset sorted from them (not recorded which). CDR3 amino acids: CASSLDIKRETQYF. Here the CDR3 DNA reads TGCGCCAGCAGCTTGGATATCAAGCGGGAGACCCAGTACTTC.